The 31 T cell receptor beta chains below were found in one sample sequenced in a study of Graves' ophthalmopathy and Graves' hyperthyroidism. RNA transcripts were the source from which TCR beta CDR3 regions were amplified. After a first-round RT-PCR with HTBI primers, a second-round multiplex PCR was run. One entry per CDR3 protein, called by TCRdb with MiXCR from the multiplex PCR reads. The table records about 380,000 distinct CDR3 sequences, roughly 15% of them present only once. The sample consisted of peripheral blood. These receptors all stem from a woman aged 18 to 35 with stable Graves' hyperthyroidism.

This clonotype was recorded at least ten times. V and J are TRBV12-3 or TRBV12-4 and TRBJ2-7, with 11 bases aligning to TRBD1. J gave up 2 bases and V 5 bases, and 11 bases lay outside the gene matches. This CDR3 region has 17 residues. The CDR3 DNA sequence: TGTGCCAGCAGTCCACTTCCGGGACAGGGGGACCCCTACGAGCAGTACTTC. It specifies CASSPLPGQGDPYEQYF.

In this sample, this clonotype turned up many times. The chain combines TRBV15 with TRBJ2-7; 8 positions match TRBD1. The V and J ends lost 9 bases and 2 bases, in that order; junction bases with no gene match: 3. Germline assignment: CDR1 LNHNV and CDR2 YYDKDF (reference sequence). CDR3 length: 12 amino acids. As DNA, the CDR3 is TGTGCCACGGGGACAGGACCCTACGAGCAGTACTTC. Translation: CATGTGPYEQYF.

This clonotype came up a few times. The J gene is TRBJ2-5, the V gene TRBV11-2; possibly TRBD1 for D (5 bases). V lost 4 bases and J 3 bases, leaving 9 bases between the germline ends. This CDR3 has 13 amino acids. CDR1 is SGHAT, CDR2 FQNNGV, per germline. The chain's CDR3 is CASSYDRKETQYF. Here the CDR3 DNA reads TGTGCCAGCAGCTACGACAGAAAAGAGACCCAGTACTTC.

This clonotype was picked up many times. This chain uses TRBV7-2 with TRBJ1-3, with unresolved D. The ends were cut back, 5 bases at V and 2 bases at J, with 10 bases in the middle. The length of the CDR3 is 14 residues. Germline CDR1 and CDR2: SGHTA and FQGNSA. The CDR3 reads CASSPEPAGNTIYF. For the CDR3, the DNA is TGTGCCAGCAGCCCGGAACCCGCTGGAAACACCATATATTTT. Filled out from reference TRBV7-2 and TRBJ1-3, the complete variable domain reads GAGVSQSPSNKVTEKGKDVELRCDPISGHTALYWYRQSLGQGLEFLIYFQGNSAPDKSGLPSDRFSAERTGGSVSTLTIQRTQQEDSAVYLCASSPEPAGNTIYFGEGSWLTVV.

This clonotype was seen many times. The chain recombines TRBV7-9 with TRBJ2-4, with 8 bases aligning to TRBD1. CDR1 SEHNR and CDR2 FQNEAQ come from the germline V gene (reference sequence). This CDR3 spans 18 amino acids. With 5 bases clipped from V and 1 base from J, the junction kept 13 bases outside the gene matches. Here the CDR3 DNA reads TGTGCCAGCAGCCTATCCGAGACAGGGGATGGGGCCAAAAACATTCAGTACTTC. Translating it yields CASSLSETGDGAKNIQYF.

The sample holds many counts of this clonotype. V usage is TRBV20-1 and J usage is TRBJ1-2; D is possibly TRBD1 (6 bases). The length of the CDR3 is 13 residues. Per the germline V gene, CDR1 is DFQATT and CDR2 is SNEGSKA (reference sequence). Trimming removed 3 bases at V and 7 bases at J, with 15 bases between. The CDR3 spells CSARADDRFGYTF. DNA for the CDR3: TGCAGTGCTAGGGCCGATGACAGGTTTGGCTACACCTTC.

This clonotype showed up many times. J is TRBJ2-2 and V is TRBV12-3 or TRBV12-4, with TRBD2 as a possible D gene (6 bases). With 7 bases removed from V and 3 bases from J, the gap between germline ends came to 12 bases. The CDR3 runs 14 residues. CDR3 sequence reads: CASIGTGDTGELFF. In nucleotides, the CDR3 is TGTGCCAGCATCGGGACGGGAGACACCGGGGAGCTGTTTTTT.

This clonotype was counted ten times or more. This chain uses TRBV6-5 with TRBJ2-5, with TRBD1 matching over 8 bases. The junction had 7 bases not matched to a gene; V was cut back by 1 base and J by 6 bases. The CDR3 totals 15 residues. Germline loops: CDR1 MNHEY, CDR2 SVGAGI. The CDR3 protein is CASSYFGQGLKTQYF. CDR3 DNA: TGTGCCAGCAGTTACTTCGGACAGGGTTTGAAGACCCAGTACTTC.

This clonotype was recorded many times. V and J are TRBV6-1 and TRBJ1-2; no definite D call. The CDR3 totals 14 residues. Germline V gene sequence: CDR1 MNHNS, CDR2 SASEGT. V was cut by 4 bases and J by 2 bases, with 11 bases left in between. The CDR3 reads CASSVHSGNYGYTF. CDR3 nucleotides: TGTGCCAGCAGTGTACACAGTGGGAACTATGGCTACACCTTC.

Ten or more counts support this clonotype. The chain is built from TRBV6-2 or TRBV6-3 and TRBJ2-7; TRBD2 aligns across 10 bases. Trimming cost V 5 bases and J 0 bases; bases outside gene matches: 1. The CDR3 is made up of 14 amino acids. Per germline, CDR1 MNHEY and CDR2 SVGEGT. The CDR3: CASSQRGGSYEQYF. As DNA, the CDR3 is TGTGCCAGCAGTCAGCGGGGGGGCTCCTACGAGCAGTACTTC.

This clonotype was observed at least ten times. The rearrangement joins TRBV11-2 to TRBJ2-7; D ambiguous. Trimming pared 5 bases from V and 2 bases from J, leaving 19 bases between. Germline lookup yields CDR1 SGHAT and CDR2 FQNNGV. This CDR3 is built from 16 residues. CDR3 amino acids: CASSPPPRQATYEQYF. CDR3 DNA sequence: TGTGCCAGCAGCCCACCGCCCCGGCAGGCAACCTACGAGCAGTACTTC.

This clonotype was detected ten times or more. V is TRBV29-1 and J is TRBJ2-2; D gene unclear. V was cut by 6 bases and J by 5 bases, with 13 bases left in between. The germline CDR1 and CDR2 sequences are SQVTM and ANQGSEA. CDR3 length: 13 residues. The CDR3 DNA sequence: TGCAGCGTCCGCCGACACGTTACCGGGGAGCTGTTTTTT. Residues: CSVRRHVTGELFF.

The chain links TRBV5-6 to TRBJ1-2, with a weak D call TRBD1 (6 bases). Germline loops: CDR1 SGHDT, CDR2 YYEEEE. The CDR3 has 13 amino acids. V lost 7 bases and J lost 9, with 19 bases in between. For the CDR3, the DNA is TGTGCCAGCCTGTCGAGGGGGACGAGGAGCTACACCTTC. Amino acid sequence: CASLSRGTRSYTF.

This clonotype was seen many times. This sequence joins TRBV7-8 and TRBJ1-6; 9 bases are a match to TRBD1. This CDR3 contains 15 residues. Germline loops: CDR1 SGHVS, CDR2 FQNEAQ. Trimming at V came to 5 bases and at J to 9 bases, leaving 8 bases not matched to a gene. The CDR3 sequence: CASSVGQGPGSPLHF. The CDR3 DNA sequence: TGTGCCAGCAGCGTTGGACAGGGGCCCGGTTCACCCCTCCACTTT.

This rearrangement joins TRBV2 to TRBJ2-7; 8 bases map to TRBD1. Trimming cost V 7 bases and J 3 bases; bases outside gene matches: 11. The CDR3 is 15 amino acids. Germline V gene data show CDR1 as SNHLY and CDR2 as FYNNEI. Here the CDR3 DNA reads TGTGCCAGCACCAGAGACGGGACAGGAGACTACGAGCAGTACTTC. Its protein product is CASTRDGTGDYEQYF.

This clonotype showed up just a few times. A much larger clone lies one base from this, so it may be a read error. The V call is TRBV12-3 or TRBV12-4, the J call TRBJ1-6; D is uncertain. This CDR3 region has 14 residues. The CDR3 DNA reads TGTGCCAGCAGCCAGCGACACTATAATTCACACCTCCACTTT. Encoded protein: CASSQRHYNSHLHF.

V and J are TRBV9 and TRBJ1-5, with a weak D call TRBD1 (5 bases). Germline CDR1 SGDLS, CDR2 YYNGEE. The CDR3 loop spans 15 amino acids. V was cut by 0 bases and J by 7 bases, with 14 bases left in between. The CDR3 loop reads CASSVDGHGGQPQHF. The CDR3 nucleotides read TGTGCCAGCAGCGTAGACGGCCACGGGGGGCAGCCCCAGCATTTT.

In this sample, this clonotype turned up many times. The chain recombines TRBV7-2 with TRBJ2-5; TRBD2 matches at 7 bases. Germline V gene data show CDR1 as SGHTA and CDR2 as FQGNSA. Trimming at V came to 4 bases and at J to 2 bases, leaving 7 bases not matched to a gene. The CDR3 has 15 residues. CDR3 in DNA: TGTGCCAGCAGCTCAAACCGAGCGGGGCAAGAGACCCAGTACTTC. It is translated as CASSSNRAGQETQYF.

This clonotype was counted only a few times. CDR3 region: CASSPFGGTHGRNTEAFF. Here the CDR3 DNA reads TGTGCCAGCTCACCGTTTGGGGGAACTCACGGAAGGAACACTGAAGCTTTCTTT. J is TRBJ1-1 and V is TRBV18; D may be TRBD1 (5 bases). Germline V CDR1 and CDR2: KGHSH, LQKENI. Trimming cost V 3 bases and J 1 base, with 21 bases left between them. The CDR3 loop spans 18 amino acids.

This clonotype was seen many times. The chain carries TRBV15 and TRBJ1-5; TRBD1 matches at 8 bases. Germline loops: CDR1 LNHNV, CDR2 YYDKDF (reference sequence). The trim removed 1 base at V and 5 bases at J, leaving 13 bases unmatched. This CDR3 has 18 residues. In DNA, the CDR3 is TGTGCCACCAGCAGAGTTCTATGGACAGGGCAGCCTCATCAGCCCCAGCATTTT. Encoded protein: CATSRVLWTGQPHQPQHF.

This clonotype was detected many times. The chain uses TRBV18 and TRBJ2-7, with D hard to call. Trimming left V 5 bases short and J 3 bases short, with 8 bases between. CDR3 length: 12 amino acids. Germline V lookup: CDR1 KGHSH, CDR2 LQKENI. The CDR3 DNA sequence: TGTGCCAGCTCAGCACAGAGCTACGAGCAGTACTTC. The encoded protein is CASSAQSYEQYF.

Ten or more counts support this clonotype. This rearrangement joins TRBV7-2 to TRBJ2-2; possible D gene TRBD2, 6 bases. Germline values: CDR1 SGHTA, CDR2 FQGNSA. V was shortened by 5 bases and J by 6 bases, with 16 bases between the two germline ends. The CDR3 contains 15 residues. The CDR3 nucleotides read TGTGCCAGCAGCCTCCGGCGGGAAAGCTCCGGGGAGCTGTTTTTT. This gives the protein CASSLRRESSGELFF.

This clonotype was picked up many times. The chain employs TRBV11-2 and TRBJ2-7; tentative D call: TRBD1 (6 bases). V was trimmed by 7 bases and J by 3 bases, leaving 13 bases between them. From germline, CDR1 is SGHAT and CDR2 FQNNGV. CDR3 size: 13 residues. The CDR3 spells CASTNRVRYEQYF. CDR3 coding DNA: TGTGCCAGCACCAACAGGGTACGCTACGAGCAGTACTTC.

This clonotype appeared many times. The chain carries TRBV12-3 or TRBV12-4 and TRBJ1-2; TRBD1 aligns across 9 bases. The CDR3 runs 13 residues. V lost 5 bases and J lost 5; bases outside the gene matches: 3. The CDR3 here is CASSGTGRYGYTF. CDR3 DNA: TGTGCCAGCAGTGGGACAGGGAGGTATGGCTACACCTTC.

Ten or more counts support this clonotype. The rearrangement joins TRBV27 to TRBJ2-6, with a weak D call TRBD1 (5 bases). Per germline, CDR1 MNHEY and CDR2 SMNVEV (reference sequence). The CDR3 runs 15 residues. Trimming removed 4 bases at V and 1 base at J, with 8 bases between. Written as DNA, the CDR3 is TGTGCCAGCAGTTCAAGACAGTCTGGGGCCAACGTCCTGACTTTC. Its protein product is CASSSRQSGANVLTF.

The V call is TRBV11-1, the J call TRBJ2-7, with D possibly matching TRBD2 (6 bases). The CDR3 is 13 residues long. With 4 bases removed from V and 4 bases from J, the gap between germline ends came to 11 bases. Per the germline V gene, CDR1 is SGHAT and CDR2 is FQDESV (reference sequence). The CDR3 nucleotides read TGTGCCAGCAGCTGGGGGGTACAGTACGAGCAGTACTTC. Translation gives CASSWGVQYEQYF. Full variable domain (outside the CDR3, taken from reference TRBV11-1 and TRBJ2-7): EAEVAQSPRYKITEKSQAVAFWCDPISGHATLYWYRQILGQGPELLVQFQDESVVDDSQLPKDRFSAERLKGVDSTLKIQPAELGDSAMYLCASSWGVQYEQYFGPGTRLTVT.

The chain joins TRBV2 to TRBJ2-2; the match to TRBD2 covers 9 bases. The CDR3 covers 16 residues. Germline V gene sequence: CDR1 SNHLY, CDR2 FYNNEI. V was pared by 5 bases and J by 6 bases, with 10 bases of the junction left unmatched. CDR3 loop: CASSKGAGGVAGELFF. DNA for the CDR3: TGTGCCAGCAGTAAAGGGGCGGGAGGGGTCGCCGGGGAGCTGTTTTTT.

This clonotype was found many times. The rearrangement uses TRBV20-1 and TRBJ2-4; 11 bases map to TRBD2. With 6 bases clipped from V and 3 bases from J, the junction kept 7 bases outside the gene matches. This CDR3 region has 15 residues. From germline, CDR1 is DFQATT and CDR2 SNEGSKA (reference sequence). The CDR3 DNA reads TGCAGTGCCCCAAGACTAGCGGGGAACAAAAACATTCAGTACTTC. Amino acids: CSAPRLAGNKNIQYF.

The CDR3 region is CASSLGDQLVYEQYF. In DNA, the CDR3 is TGTGCCAGCAGCTTAGGGGACCAACTGGTCTACGAGCAGTACTTC. V and J are TRBV7-2 and TRBJ2-7; D may match TRBD1 or TRBD2 (5 bases each). The V gene's germline CDR1 is SGHTA and CDR2 FQGNSA. This CDR3 has 15 residues. The germline V and J ends were trimmed by 1 base and 3 bases, with 13 bases remaining between them.

About this clonotype: Since a much larger clone is just one base distant, this may be a read error. The gene calls are TRBV6-5 and TRBJ2-2, with 8 nucleotides matching TRBD1. The length of the CDR3 is 15 residues. Looked up from germline, CDR1 is MNHEY and CDR2 is SVGAGI. With 4 bases clipped from V and 4 bases from J, the junction kept 5 bases outside the gene matches. Written as DNA, the CDR3 is TGTGCCAGCAGTTGGAGACAGGGGTCCACCGGGGAGCTGTTTTTT. Encoded protein: CASSWRQGSTGELFF.

This clonotype was seen a few times. The chain couples TRBV9 to TRBJ1-2; 7 positions agree with TRBD1. Germline CDR1 is SGDLS and CDR2 is YYNGEE. V shed 4 bases and J 5 bases; nucleotides not matched to a gene: 11. The CDR3 length is 15 residues. The DNA for the CDR3 is TGTGCCAGCAGCCCCTCCGGACAGGCTCTATATGGCTACACCTTC. This encodes CASSPSGQALYGYTF.